The source of this T cell receptor (beta chain) is a study of prognosis after radiotherapy for stage I lung cancer. Overall study: Roughly 7 of the patients had squamous cell carcinoma tumors, while around 11 had adenocarcinoma tumors.

This clonotype was observed at least ten times. The antigen is not known. Two-round multiplex PCR, the amplification method, yielded TCR beta CDR3 from genomic DNA. Primers specific to each TRBV and TRBJ gene were used in first-round PCR. TCRdb called the multiplex PCR reads again in MiXCR, with one record for every CDR3 protein. The sample contains roughly 14,000 distinct CDR3 sequences, roughly 31% of which appear only once. Notes on the study in general: Diminished Shannon entropy following stereotactic body radiation therapy characterized patients who developed distant metastases. Metastatic and non-metastatic patients reportedly diverged in TRBV and TRBJ gene usage.

The patients, a group without prior chemotherapy, radiotherapy or other malignancies, were all node-negative on CT and PET/CT. V lost 6 bases to trimming and J lost 6 bases, with 17 bases between them. The CDR3 sequence is 14 residues long. The clonotype was recovered from a donor over 45 with non-small cell lung cancer. V is TRBV12-3 or TRBV12-4 and J is TRBJ1-1; possible D gene TRBD1, 5 bases. This material consisted of PBMCs, taken before or after stereotactic body radiation therapy (not recorded which). DNA for the CDR3: TGTGCCAGCAGCTCCCGGGGGATCTCACCTGAAGCTTTCTTT. Protein: CASSSRGISPEAFF.